This is a list of T cell receptor beta chains from one sample in a study of T cell repertoires in cytomegalovirus infection. Via MiXCR, TCRdb re-called the reads, giving one row per CDR3 protein. Here the sample spans about 920,000 distinct CDR3 sequences, approximately 31% being singletons. Their cognate antigens are unknown. The sequences come from cultured CD8+ T cells from PBMCs, collected from culture after CMV antigen stimulation. These receptors originate from a human donor in good health (CMV status not recorded). Some clones in this sample may be carry-over from other donors' samples. CDR3s include the opening cysteine and the closing phenylalanine or tryptophan. Fields, in order: J gene, clone size, D gene, V gene, CDR3 DNA, CDR3 protein. The D gene is left open where the match is weak. Rows may omit the clone size; those that give it use once, few, many or a size class.

TRBJ1-1,-,TRBD1,TRBV20-1,TGCAGTGCTCAAGGACAGGTAGGGACTGAAGCTTTCTTT,CSAQGQVGTEAFF
TRBJ2-3,-,TRBD2,TRBV29-1,TGCAGCGTTGATGGAACGGTGCGGGGGGGCGACACAGATACGCAGTATTTT,CSVDGTVRGGDTDTQYF
TRBJ1-1,-,-,TRBV12-3/TRBV12-4,TGTGCCACAGAAAGACGGGGGGGAACGAACACTGAAGCTTTCTTT,CATERRGGTNTEAFF
TRBJ1-2,-,-,TRBV5-4,TGTGCCAGCAGCTTGGAGGGAGCCCAGGATGGCTACACCTTC,CASSLEGAQDGYTF
TRBJ2-5,-,-,TRBV15,TGTGCCACCAGCACCGTTACCAGTGACAAGAGTTCATGGACCCAGTACTTC,CATSTVTSDKSSWTQYF
TRBJ1-6,few,-,TRBV6-4,TGTGCCAGCAGTGACTCGAGGGGGTATGGTTCACCCCTCCACTTT,CASSDSRGYGSPLHF
TRBJ2-7,-,-,TRBV20-1,TGCAGTGCTAGAGGGTCGACTATTAACTACGAGCAGTACTTC,CSARGSTINYEQYF
TRBJ1-3,many,-,TRBV7-9,TGTGCCAGCAGCCCCCCCGGGAGCTCTGGAAACACCATATATTTT,CASSPPGSSGNTIYF
TRBJ2-7,few,-,TRBV5-5,TGTGCCAGCAGCGGCCCCCACGAGCAGTACTTC,CASSGPHEQYF
TRBJ1-2,-,TRBD1,TRBV4-2,TGTGCCAGCAGCCAAGAGATCGAAGAGGCCGGGACAGATAACTATGGCTACACCTTC,CASSQEIEEAGTDNYGYTF
TRBJ1-1,few,-,TRBV12-3/TRBV12-4,TGTGCCAGCAGTTTAGTCCAGTCATCCACTGAAGCTTTCTTT,CASSLVQSSTEAFF
TRBJ2-2,few,TRBD1,TRBV7-9,TGTGCCAGCAGGCCCCGTGACAGGGGGAACACCGGGGAGCTGTTTTTT,CASRPRDRGNTGELFF
TRBJ2-5,many,TRBD1,TRBV12-3/TRBV12-4,TGTGCCAGCAACACAGGGGGCATCCAAGAGACCCAGTACTTC,CASNTGGIQETQYF
TRBJ1-1,many,-,TRBV6-1,TGTGCCAGCAGTGAAGGGCGGCACGTGAACACTGAAGCTTTCTTT,CASSEGRHVNTEAFF
TRBJ2-3,-,-,TRBV9,TGTGCCAGCAGCGTCTTTGGACAGGATACGCAGTATTTT,CASSVFGQDTQYF
TRBJ1-5,-,-,TRBV5-5,TGTGCCAGCAGCCTGACCAGAGATAGCAATCAGCCCCAGCATTTT,CASSLTRDSNQPQHF
TRBJ2-1,few,TRBD1,TRBV6-1,TGTGCCAGCAGTGAAAGTCGGGACAGGTACAATGAGCAGTTCTTC,CASSESRDRYNEQFF
TRBJ1-1,-,-,TRBV4-1,TGCGCCAGCAGCCATTGGGGGGCCGGCACTGAAGCTTTCTTT,CASSHWGAGTEAFF
TRBJ2-1,-,-,TRBV20-1,TGCAGTACTATTCGGCCAGGGGCGGGTAATGAGCAGTTCTTC,CSTIRPGAGNEQFF
TRBJ2-7,-,-,TRBV7-6,TGTGCCAGCGGGGACGGATCTGGATACGAGCAGTACTTC,CASGDGSGYEQYF
TRBJ1-2,-,-,TRBV27,TGTGCCAGCACCCTGGAGGGCTCAGGGTTTTATGGCTACACCTTC,CASTLEGSGFYGYTF
TRBJ2-7,many,-,TRBV4-1,TGCGCCAGCAGCCAACCGATGCGGGCCCTGACCTACGAGCAGTACTTC,CASSQPMRALTYEQYF
TRBJ2-1,-,-,TRBV12-3/TRBV12-4,TGTGCCAGCAGTTTGGGGGGGGCCCCGCAGTTCTTC,CASSLGGAPQFF
TRBJ2-4,many,TRBD2,TRBV6-6,TGTGCCAGCAGCCGGACGGGGGGGAAAAACATTCAGTACTTC,CASSRTGGKNIQYF
TRBJ2-6,-,TRBD2,TRBV20-1,TGCAGTGCTAGATTGAGCGGGGGGAGTGGTTCTGGGGCCAACGTCCCGACTTTC,CSARLSGGSGSGANVPTF
TRBJ1-1,few,-,TRBV24-1,TGTGCCACCCTGGGCAGGGTGTGTGGAGCTTTCTTT,CATLGRVCGAFF
TRBJ2-3,many,TRBD1,TRBV7-2,TGTGCCAGCAGCCGAACGTGGGACAGGGGGCCCGGAGATACGCAGTATTTT,CASSRTWDRGPGDTQYF
TRBJ2-1,-,-,TRBV11-3,TGTGCCAGCAGCTTAGATAGCGTTTACTACAATGAGCAGTTCTTC,CASSLDSVYYNEQFF
TRBJ1-6,-,-,TRBV5-1,TGCGCCAGCAGCTTGGCCCCTCCCGGGACAACTAATTCACCCCTCCACTTT,CASSLAPPGTTNSPLHF
TRBJ1-2,-,-,TRBV6-1,TGTGCCAGCAGTTGGGGTGTTTTTGATGGCTACACCTTC,CASSWGVFDGYTF
TRBJ2-1,-,-,TRBV29-1,TGCAGCGTGAGAGGGGGGCCGGGCAATGAGCAGTTCTTC,CSVRGGPGNEQFF
TRBJ2-3,many,-,TRBV12-3/TRBV12-4,TGTGCCAGCAGTTTTAGGGCGGCGGCTAGCACTAGCACAGATACGCAGTATTTT,CASSFRAAASTSTDTQYF
TRBJ2-3,few,-,TRBV4-2,TGTGCCAGCAGCCAAAGATCGGGGGATACCACAGATACGCAGTATTTT,CASSQRSGDTTDTQYF
TRBJ1-2,few,TRBD1,TRBV28,TGTGCCAGCAGTTTCTTCGGAGGGGGCGCCGATGGCTACACCTTC,CASSFFGGGADGYTF
TRBJ2-1,-,TRBD2,TRBV19,TGTGCCAGTAGTATTGGGGACTATTACAATGAGCAGTTCTTC,CASSIGDYYNEQFF